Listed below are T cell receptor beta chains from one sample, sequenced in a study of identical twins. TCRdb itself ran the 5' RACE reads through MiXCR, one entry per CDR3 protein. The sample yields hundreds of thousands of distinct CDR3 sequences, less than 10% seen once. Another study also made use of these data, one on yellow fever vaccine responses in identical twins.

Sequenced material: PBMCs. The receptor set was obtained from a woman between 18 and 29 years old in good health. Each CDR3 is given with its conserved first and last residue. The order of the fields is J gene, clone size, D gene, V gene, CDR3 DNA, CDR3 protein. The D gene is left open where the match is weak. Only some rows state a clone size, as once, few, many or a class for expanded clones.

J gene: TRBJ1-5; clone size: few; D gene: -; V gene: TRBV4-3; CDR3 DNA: TGCGCCAGCAGCCAAGACGGGGGGAGCAATCAGCCCCAGCATTTT; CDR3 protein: CASSQDGGSNQPQHF
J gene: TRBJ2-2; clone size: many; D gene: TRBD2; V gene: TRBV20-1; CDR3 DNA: TGCAGTGCTAGAGATTTAAGCGGGAGGATAACCGGGGAGCTGTTTTTT; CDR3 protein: CSARDLSGRITGELFF
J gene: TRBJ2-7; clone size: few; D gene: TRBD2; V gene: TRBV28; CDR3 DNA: TGTGCCGCCAGGACTAGCGGAAGCTCCTACGAGCAGTACTTC; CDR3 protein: CAARTSGSSYEQYF
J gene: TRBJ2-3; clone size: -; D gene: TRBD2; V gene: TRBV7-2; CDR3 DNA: TGTGCCAGCAGCTACCCTAGCGGGGGGCGCACAGATACGCAGTATTTT; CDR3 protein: CASSYPSGGRTDTQYF
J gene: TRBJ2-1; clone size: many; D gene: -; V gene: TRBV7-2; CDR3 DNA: TGTGCCAGCAGCTTAGAATCCGGGCTCGCTGATGAGCAGTTCTTC; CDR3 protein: CASSLESGLADEQFF
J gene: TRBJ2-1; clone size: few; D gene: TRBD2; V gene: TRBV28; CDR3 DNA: TGTGCCAGCAGTTTAACTTGGGCGGGAGGGCCAAATGAGCAGTTCTTC; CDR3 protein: CASSLTWAGGPNEQFF
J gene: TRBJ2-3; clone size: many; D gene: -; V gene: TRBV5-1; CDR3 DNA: TGCGCCAGCAGCTTGGCCTTCGGAGACACAGATACGCAGTATTTT; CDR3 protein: CASSLAFGDTDTQYF
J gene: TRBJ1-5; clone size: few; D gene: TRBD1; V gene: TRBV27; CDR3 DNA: TGTGCCAGCAGTTCCCCTCAGGGGGCACATCAGCCCCAGCATTTT; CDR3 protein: CASSSPQGAHQPQHF
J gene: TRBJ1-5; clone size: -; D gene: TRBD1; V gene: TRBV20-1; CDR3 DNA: TGCAGTGCTAGGACAGGGGCCTTAACCCAGCATTTT; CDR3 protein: CSARTGALTQHF
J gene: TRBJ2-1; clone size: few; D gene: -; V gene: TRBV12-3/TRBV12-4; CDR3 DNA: TGTGCCAGCAGTACCACGGGGGGCTCAAAATACAATGAGCAGTTCTTC; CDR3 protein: CASSTTGGSKYNEQFF
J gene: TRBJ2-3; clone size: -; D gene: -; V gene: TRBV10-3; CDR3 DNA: TGTGCCATCAGTAGTAGCGGTAGCACAGATACGCAGTATTTT; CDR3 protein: CAISSSGSTDTQYF
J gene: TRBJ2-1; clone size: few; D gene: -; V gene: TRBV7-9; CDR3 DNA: TGTGCCAGCAGCTCACTCTGGGGCAATGAGCAGTTCTTC; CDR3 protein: CASSSLWGNEQFF
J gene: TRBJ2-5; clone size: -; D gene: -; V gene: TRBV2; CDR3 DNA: TGTGCCAGCAGTGTAATGGGACTTTTCCAAGAGACCCAGTACTTC; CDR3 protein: CASSVMGLFQETQYF
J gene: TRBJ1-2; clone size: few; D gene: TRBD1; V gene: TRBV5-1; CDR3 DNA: TGCGCCAGCAGCAACCGGGTGACAGGGGGTGCACAGAACTATGGCTACACCTTC; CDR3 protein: CASSNRVTGGAQNYGYTF
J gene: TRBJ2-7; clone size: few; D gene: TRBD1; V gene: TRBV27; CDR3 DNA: TGTGCCAGCAGTTTCGACGACAGGGTTCTCGAGCAGTACTTC; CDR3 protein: CASSFDDRVLEQYF
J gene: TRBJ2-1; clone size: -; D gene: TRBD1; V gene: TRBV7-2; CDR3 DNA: TGTGCCAGCAGCCTCGTGGCGTGGGGACAGGGCCTCAATGAGCAGTTCTTC; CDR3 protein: CASSLVAWGQGLNEQFF
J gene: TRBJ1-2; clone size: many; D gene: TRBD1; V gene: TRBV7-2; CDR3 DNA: TGTGCCAGCAGCGGACAGGGTGGCTCTTCCTACACCTTC; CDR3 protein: CASSGQGGSSYTF
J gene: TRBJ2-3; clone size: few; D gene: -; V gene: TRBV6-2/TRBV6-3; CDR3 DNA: TGTGCCAGCAGATCCGACAGGTATAGCACAGATACGCAGTATTTT; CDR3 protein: CASRSDRYSTDTQYF
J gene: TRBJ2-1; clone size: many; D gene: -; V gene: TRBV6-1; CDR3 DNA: TGTGCCAGCGGATATAAACAGGGCGGTGAGCAGTTCTTC; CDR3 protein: CASGYKQGGEQFF
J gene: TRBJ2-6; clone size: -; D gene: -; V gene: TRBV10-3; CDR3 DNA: TGTGCCATCAGTGTTGGGGTCTCTGGGGCCAACGTCCTGACTTTC; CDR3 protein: CAISVGVSGANVLTF
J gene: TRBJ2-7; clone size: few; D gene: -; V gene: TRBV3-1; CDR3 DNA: TGTGCCAGCAGCCCATACGTCTCGGGCGAGCAGTACTTC; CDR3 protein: CASSPYVSGEQYF
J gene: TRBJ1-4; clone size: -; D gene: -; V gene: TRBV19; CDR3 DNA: TGTGCCAGTAGTATCTCGGCTAATGAAAAACTGTTTTTT; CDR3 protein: CASSISANEKLFF
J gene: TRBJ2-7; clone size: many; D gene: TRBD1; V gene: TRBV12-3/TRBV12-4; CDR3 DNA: TGTGCCAGCAGTTCGAACCGACAGGGAACCTACGAGCAGTACTTC; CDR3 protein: CASSSNRQGTYEQYF
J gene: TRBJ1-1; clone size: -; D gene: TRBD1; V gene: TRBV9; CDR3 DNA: TGTGCCAGCAGCGTAAACGCCGCGACAGGGGCGAAAGACACTGAAGCTTTCTTT; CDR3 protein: CASSVNAATGAKDTEAFF
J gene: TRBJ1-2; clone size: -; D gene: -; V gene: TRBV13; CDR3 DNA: TGTGCCAGCAGCTTAAGTGCAGGGAACTATGGCTACACCTTC; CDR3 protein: CASSLSAGNYGYTF
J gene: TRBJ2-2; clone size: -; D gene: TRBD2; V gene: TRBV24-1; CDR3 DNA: TGTGCCACCAGTGATAAGAGACTAGCGGGATCCTCCGGGGAGCTGTTTTTT; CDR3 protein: CATSDKRLAGSSGELFF
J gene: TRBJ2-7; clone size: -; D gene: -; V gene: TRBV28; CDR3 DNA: TGTGCCAGCAGCATAAACAGGGTCTACGAGCAGTACTTC; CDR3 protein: CASSINRVYEQYF
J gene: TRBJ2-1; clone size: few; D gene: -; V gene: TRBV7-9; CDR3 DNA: TGTGCCAGCAGCTTCACAGGGTCTCCAAAAGATGAGCAGTTCTTC; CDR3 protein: CASSFTGSPKDEQFF
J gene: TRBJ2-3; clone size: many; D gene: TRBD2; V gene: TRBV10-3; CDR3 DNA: TGTGCCATCAGCCCGGGACTAGCGACAGATACGCAGTATTTT; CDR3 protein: CAISPGLATDTQYF
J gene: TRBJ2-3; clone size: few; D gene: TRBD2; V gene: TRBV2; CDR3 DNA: TGTGCCAGCAGTGAACAGGCGGGGGGGCCATATACGCAGTATTTT; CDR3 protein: CASSEQAGGPYTQYF
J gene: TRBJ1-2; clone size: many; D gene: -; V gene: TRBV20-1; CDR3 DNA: TGCAGTGCCCCGACAGACCTTCTAAATGGCTACACCTTC; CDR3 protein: CSAPTDLLNGYTF
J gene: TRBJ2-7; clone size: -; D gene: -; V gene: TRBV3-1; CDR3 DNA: TGTGCCAGCAGCCAAATCAGTCTCTACAAAGGGTACGAGCAGTACTTC; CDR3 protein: CASSQISLYKGYEQYF
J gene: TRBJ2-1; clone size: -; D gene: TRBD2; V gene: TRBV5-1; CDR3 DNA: TGCGCCAGCAGCTTGGCCCGTCTAGCGGGTAGGAATGAGCAGCTCTTC; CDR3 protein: CASSLARLAGRNEQLF
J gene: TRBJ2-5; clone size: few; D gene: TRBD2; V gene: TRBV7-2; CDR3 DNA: TGTGCCAGCAGCTTAGATCCAGCGGGGAACTCGGAGACCCAGTACTTC; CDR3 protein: CASSLDPAGNSETQYF
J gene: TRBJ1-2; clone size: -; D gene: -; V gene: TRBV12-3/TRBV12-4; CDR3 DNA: TGTGCCAGCTCGGTGAACTATGGCTACACCTTC; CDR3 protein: CASSVNYGYTF
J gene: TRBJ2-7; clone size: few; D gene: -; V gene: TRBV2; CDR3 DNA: TGTGCCAGCAGTGGGGACACGGCCTACGAGCAGTACTTC; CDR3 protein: CASSGDTAYEQYF
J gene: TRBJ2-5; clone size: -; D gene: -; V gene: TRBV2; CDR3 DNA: TGTGCCAGCATGAACAGGGAGCAAGCCCAGTACTTC; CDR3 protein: CASMNREQAQYF
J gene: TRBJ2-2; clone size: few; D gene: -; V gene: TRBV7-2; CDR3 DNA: TGTGCCAGCAGCTTAGTAGTGAACACCGGGGAGCTGTTTTTT; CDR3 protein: CASSLVVNTGELFF
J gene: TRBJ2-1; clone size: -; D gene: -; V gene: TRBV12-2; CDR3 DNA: TGTGCAAGTCGCCCGAAGCAGAGCTCCTACAATGAGCAGTTCTTC; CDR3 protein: CASRPKQSSYNEQFF
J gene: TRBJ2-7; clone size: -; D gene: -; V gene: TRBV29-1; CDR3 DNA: TGCAGCGTTAGAGGGTTCCACGAGCAGTACTTC; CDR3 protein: CSVRGFHEQYF
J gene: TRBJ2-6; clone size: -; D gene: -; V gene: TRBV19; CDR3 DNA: TGTGCCAGTAGTATAGGACGCACCCTCTCTGGGGCCAACGTCCTGACTTTC; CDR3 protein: CASSIGRTLSGANVLTF
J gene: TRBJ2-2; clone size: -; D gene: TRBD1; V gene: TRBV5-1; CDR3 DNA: TGCGCCAGCAGCTTCCATAGTTCAGGGGGAGAGGCTCCGAACACCGGGGAGCTGTTTTTT; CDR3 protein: CASSFHSSGGEAPNTGELFF
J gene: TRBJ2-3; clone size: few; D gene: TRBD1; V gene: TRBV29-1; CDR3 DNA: TGCAGCGTTGCGACAGGGCCCAGCACAGATACGCAGTATTTT; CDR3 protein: CSVATGPSTDTQYF
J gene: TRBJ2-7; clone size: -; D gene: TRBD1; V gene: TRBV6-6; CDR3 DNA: TGTGTTTCACAGGGGCTTTCCTACGAGCAGTACTTC; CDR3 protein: CVSQGLSYEQYF
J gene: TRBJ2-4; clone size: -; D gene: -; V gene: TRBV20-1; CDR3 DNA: TGCAGTGCTAGAGGGTACACCAAAAACATTCAGTACTTC; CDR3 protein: CSARGYTKNIQYF
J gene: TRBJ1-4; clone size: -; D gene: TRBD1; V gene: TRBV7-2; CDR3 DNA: TGTGCCAGCAGCCCGACAGGGTCGAGGAATGAAAAACTGTTTTTT; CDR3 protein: CASSPTGSRNEKLFF
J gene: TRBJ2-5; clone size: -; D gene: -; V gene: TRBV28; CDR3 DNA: TGTGCCAGCAGTTTAGCCGTTGGGGGTCAGGAGACCCAGTACTTC; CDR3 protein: CASSLAVGGQETQYF
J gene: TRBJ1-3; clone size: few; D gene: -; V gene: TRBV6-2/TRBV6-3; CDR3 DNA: TGTGCCAGCAGTCCTAAACCTTACTGGGGGGCGCATCCCTCATCTGGAAACACCATATATTTT; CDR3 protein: CASSPKPYWGAHPSSGNTIYF
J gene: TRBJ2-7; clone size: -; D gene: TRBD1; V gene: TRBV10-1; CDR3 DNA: TGCGCCAGCAAGATGACAGGGGTGGACTACGAGCAGTACTTC; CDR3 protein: CASKMTGVDYEQYF
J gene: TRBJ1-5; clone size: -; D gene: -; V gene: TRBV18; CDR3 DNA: TGTGCCAGCTCACTACCGACTGAGCCCCAGCATTTT; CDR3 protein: CASSLPTEPQHF
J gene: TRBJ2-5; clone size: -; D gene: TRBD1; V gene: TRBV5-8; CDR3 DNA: TGTGCCAGCAGCCAGGGACAGGGGAACCAAGAGACCCAGTACTTC; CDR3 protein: CASSQGQGNQETQYF
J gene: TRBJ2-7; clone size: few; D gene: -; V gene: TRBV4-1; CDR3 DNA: TGCGCCAGCAGCCAAAGGGGCGGACCCGGCGAGCAGTACTTC; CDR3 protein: CASSQRGGPGEQYF
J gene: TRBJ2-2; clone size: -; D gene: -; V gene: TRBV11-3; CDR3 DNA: TGTGCCAGCAGCTTAGATCTAGGGGGTTCGAACACCGGGGAGCTGTTTTTT; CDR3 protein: CASSLDLGGSNTGELFF
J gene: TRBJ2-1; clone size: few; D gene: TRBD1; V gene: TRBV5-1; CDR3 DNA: TGCGCCAGCAGCGACCGGGACAGTTACTCCTACAATGAGCAGTTCTTC; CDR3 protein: CASSDRDSYSYNEQFF
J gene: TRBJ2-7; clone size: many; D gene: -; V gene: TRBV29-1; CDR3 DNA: TGCAGCGCGAGCACAACTAGCCAGAGCTCCTACGAGCAGTACTTC; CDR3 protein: CSASTTSQSSYEQYF